The entry below gives a single TCR beta chain sequence along with its context. The data derive from a study of CD8 T cells in Susac syndrome. V was clipped by 6 bases and J by 5 bases, with 11 bases between them. This CDR3 is 14 amino acids long. The germline V gene encodes CDR1 SGHAT and CDR2 FQNNGV. RNA amounts of roughly 0.5 to 1 ug underwent reverse transcription with random hexamers. TCRdb ran MiXCR on the immunoSEQ multiplex PCR reads and lists one entry per CDR3 protein. The sample yields 180,000 or so distinct CDR3 sequences, over 90% seen once. Sequencing of TCR beta was performed on blood CD8+ and CD4+ T cells.

Sequencing input: CD4+ T cells from PBMCs. This rearrangement joins TRBV11-2 to TRBJ2-6; D is perhaps TRBD1 (6 bases). The clonotype originates from a human donor with multiple sclerosis. The CDR3 spells CASREGGRANVLTF. CDR3 in DNA: TGTGCCAGCAGAGAAGGGGGACGGGCCAACGTCCTGACTTTC.